This record concerns one T cell receptor (beta chain) sequence. These data come from a study of cytomegalovirus exposure and HLA in healthy donors. PCR used 60 Vbeta primers and 13 Jbeta primers. This table comes from immunoSEQ multiplex PCR, and its TCRdb copy is limited to in-frame clones, with some not included. The sample records 160,000 or so clones, roughly four fifths being singletons. The specimen sequenced was PBMCs. This TCR was recovered from a man aged 35 to 55 in good health and CMV-seronegative.

The DNA of the CDR3 is TGTGCCAGCAGCGTCAGCTCTGGAAACACCATATATTTT. Translating it yields CASSVSSGNTIYF. The chain combines TRBV9 with TRBJ1-3; D remains ambiguous. Trimming removed 2 bases from V and 0 bases from J, with 3 bases in between. This CDR3 region has 13 residues. Germline CDR1 and CDR2: SGDLS and YYNGEE.